This passage covers 30 T cell receptor beta chains from one sample sequenced in a study of T cell responses to AZD1222 COVID-19 vaccine. Some clones are missing from TCRdb's copy, which holds only in-frame ones; the method was immunoSEQ multiplex PCR. The sample has approximately 140,000 clones, 94% seen once. Sequenced material: peripheral blood, taken on day 0 of AZD1222 vaccination. The origin of the receptors is an adult in good health.

This clone was seen more than once but under ten times. The V gene is TRBV6-4, the J gene TRBJ2-2; 11 positions match TRBD1. CDR3 length equals 17 residues. Trimming took 3 bases from V and 5 from J; bases not matched to a gene: 8. Germline V gives CDR1 MRHNA, CDR2 SNTAGT. The CDR3: CASSELPGTGGTGELFF. The CDR3 DNA is TGTGCCAGCAGTGAATTACCCGGGACAGGGGGGACCGGGGAGCTGTTTTTT.

The CDR3 spells CASSLIPTGGAEAFF. The CDR3 nucleotides read TGTGCCAGCAGCTTAATCCCGACAGGAGGGGCTGAAGCTTTCTTT. The rearrangement links TRBV13 to TRBJ1-1, with D perhaps matching TRBD1 (6 bases). V gave up 2 bases and J gave up 6 bases, with 16 bases separating them. The CDR3 length is 15 residues. The germline V gene has CDR1 PRHDT and CDR2 FYEKMQ (reference sequence). The whole variable domain, remainder taken from reference TRBV13 and TRBJ1-1, is AAGVIQSPRHLIKEKRETATLKCYPIPRHDTVYWYQQGPGQDPQFLISFYEKMQSDKGSIPDRFSAQQFSDYHSELNMSSLELGDSALYFCASSLIPTGGAEAFFGQGTRLTVV.

The chain combines TRBV7-9 with TRBJ1-3; 8 positions agree with TRBD1. This CDR3 has 17 residues. Germline V CDR1 and CDR2: SEHNR, FQNEAQ (reference sequence). V lost 5 bases to trimming and J lost 0 bases; unmatched junction nucleotides: 9. CDR3 nucleotide sequence: TGTGCCAGCAGCCCGGGGACAGGTCGAAACTCTGGAAACACCATATATTTT. Encoded protein: CASSPGTGRNSGNTIYF.

The chain recombines TRBV7-2 with TRBJ1-3; no reliable D call. From germline, CDR1 is SGHTA and CDR2 FQGNSA. The CDR3 runs 14 residues. With 2 bases removed from V and 3 bases from J, the gap between germline ends came to 8 bases. CDR3 in DNA: TGTGCCAGCAGCTTATGGGGTTTTGGAAACACCATATATTTT. It encodes CASSLWGFGNTIYF.

The chain recombines TRBV7-2 with TRBJ2-3; 8 bases are shared with TRBD2. This CDR3 has 17 amino acids. Germline V CDR1 and CDR2: SGHTA, FQGNSA. Losses at the gene ends were 4 bases for V and 2 bases for J; bases not matched to a gene: 11. The CDR3 sequence: CASSWTPTSAFTDTQYF. CDR3 DNA: TGTGCCAGCAGCTGGACTCCGACTAGCGCCTTCACAGATACGCAGTATTTT.

The chain is built from TRBV11-2 and TRBJ2-3; 7 bases fit TRBD2. The CDR3 sequence is 17 residues long. The V gene's germline CDR1 is SGHAT and CDR2 FQNNGV. J gave up 5 bases and V 3 bases, and 14 bases lay outside the gene matches. CDR3 sequence reads: CASSLREGPSFIDTQYF. As DNA, the CDR3 is TGTGCCAGCAGCTTGAGGGAGGGCCCCTCCTTCATAGATACGCAGTATTTT.

The chain has TRBV18 and TRBJ2-7; D remains ambiguous. Trimming removed 5 bases from V and 5 bases from J, with 13 bases in between. Per the germline V gene, CDR1 is KGHSH and CDR2 is LQKENI. The CDR3 sequence is 13 residues long. CDR3 coding DNA: TGTGCCAGCTCATACCAGGCCACCAACGAGCAGTACGTC. Encoded protein: CASSYQATNEQYV.

The CDR3 DNA sequence: TGTGCCAGCAGCTTTATGGGTAATCAGCCCCAGCATTTT. Translating it yields CASSFMGNQPQHF. The J gene is TRBJ1-5, the V gene TRBV7-9, with D hard to call. V was cut by 3 bases and J by 4 bases, with 7 bases left in between. The CDR3 runs 13 residues. Germline CDR1 SEHNR, CDR2 FQNEAQ (reference sequence).

The chain uses TRBV6-5 and TRBJ1-2; D call uncertain. The CDR3 contains 13 residues. Germline lookup yields CDR1 MNHEY and CDR2 SVGAGI. V was cut by 7 bases and J by 3 bases, with 12 bases left in between. The CDR3 region is CASMQPEDYGYTF. The CDR3 region has the DNA TGTGCCAGCATGCAGCCAGAAGACTATGGCTACACCTTC.

The chain's CDR3 is CASSIAGESDEQFF. The CDR3 nucleotides read TGTGCCAGCTCGATAGCGGGAGAAAGCGATGAGCAGTTCTTC. The chain combines TRBV2 with TRBJ2-1, with 9 nucleotides matching TRBD2. The CDR3 runs to 14 residues. J gave up 8 bases and V 8 bases, and 10 bases lay outside the gene matches. CDR1 is SNHLY, CDR2 FYNNEI, per germline.

The rearrangement links TRBV18 to TRBJ2-7; TRBD1 matches 8 bases. Germline V lookup: CDR1 KGHSH, CDR2 LQKENI. The CDR3 runs 13 residues. The V gene end was trimmed by 3 bases and the J gene end by 2 bases; junction bases not matched to a gene: 0. The DNA for the CDR3 is TGTGCCAGCTCACCGACAGGGGCCTACGAGCAGTACGTC. Its protein is CASSPTGAYEQYV.

The V and J genes are TRBV30 and TRBJ2-5, with D tentatively TRBD2 (6 bases). Germline V gene lookup returns CDR1 GTSNPN and CDR2 SVGIG (reference sequence). V was pared by 0 bases and J by 5 bases, with 19 bases between. The CDR3 sequence is 16 residues long. The DNA for the CDR3 is TGTGCCTGGAGTGTCGAGACAGCCGGACGGGAGGAGACCCAGTACTTC. Translation: CAWSVETAGREETQYF.

This rearrangement joins TRBV28 to TRBJ1-1; 7 bases match TRBD1. V dropped 5 bases and J dropped 1; count of bases not matched to a gene: 7. This CDR3 spans 15 amino acids. The germline gives CDR1 MDHEN, CDR2 SYDVKM. The CDR3 DNA reads as TGTGCCAGCAGTCCAATCGACAGGGAGAACACTGAAGCTTTCTTT. It is translated as CASSPIDRENTEAFF.

The CDR3 spells CASKSVVDSPLHF. As DNA, the CDR3 is TGTGCCAGCAAATCTGTCGTAGATTCACCCCTCCACTTT. The chain employs TRBV2 and TRBJ1-6; D is unclear. This CDR3 has 13 residues. Trimming took off 7 bases at V and 8 bases at J, with 12 bases between the two ends. Germline CDR1 is SNHLY and CDR2 is FYNNEI.

The rearrangement joins TRBV29-1 to TRBJ1-2; 11 nucleotides match TRBD1. CDR3 length equals 13 residues. Germline V CDR1 and CDR2: SQVTM, ANQGSEA. With 7 bases clipped from V and 2 bases from J, the junction kept 3 bases outside the gene matches. The CDR3 DNA reads as TGCAGCGCGGGACAGGGGGGCAACTATGGCTACACCTTC. It specifies CSAGQGGNYGYTF.

The chain recombines TRBV15 with TRBJ1-5; the D gene is possibly TRBD1 (5 bases). Trimming pared 0 bases from V and 2 bases from J, leaving 8 bases between. The germline V gene encodes CDR1 LNHNV and CDR2 YYDKDF (reference sequence). The CDR3 covers 15 residues. The CDR3 region is CATSRDRVRNQPQHF. CDR3 DNA: TGTGCCACCAGCAGAGACAGGGTCCGCAATCAGCCCCAGCATTTT.

V gene TRBV4-2 combines with J gene TRBJ1-2; the match to TRBD1 covers 8 bases. This CDR3 comprises 15 residues. V trimming: 4 bases; J trimming: 7 bases; junction bases outside the gene matches: 11. The V gene's germline CDR1 is LGHNA and CDR2 YNFKEQ. The CDR3: CASSPTPADRGGYTF. The CDR3 DNA reads TGTGCCAGCAGCCCCACCCCCGCCGACAGGGGTGGCTACACCTTC.

This chain connects TRBV7-6 to TRBJ2-3; TRBD2 aligns across 11 bases. The ends lost 4 bases at V and 6 bases at J; junction bases unmatched: 12. The CDR3 consists of 17 residues. The germline gives CDR1 SGHVS, CDR2 FNYEAQ. The CDR3 DNA reads as TGTGCCAGCAGCTCGGCGACTAGCGGGGACCAATTTGATACGCAGTATTTT. This codes for CASSSATSGDQFDTQYF. Looking up the rest from reference TRBV7-6 and TRBJ2-3 gives the full variable domain: GAGVSQSPRYKVTKRGQDVALRCDPISGHVSLYWYRQALGQGPEFLTYFNYEAQQDKSGLPNDRFSAERPEGSISTLTIQRTEQRDSAMYRCASSSATSGDQFDTQYFGPGTRLTVL.

Only a few counts were recorded for this clone. CDR3 region: CASSGTFYEQYV. DNA of the CDR3: TGTGCCAGCAGCGGGACATTCTACGAGCAGTACGTC. This chain uses TRBV2 with TRBJ2-7; weak D call: TRBD1 (6 bases). Germline CDR1 SNHLY, CDR2 FYNNEI. V lost 6 bases and J lost 3, with 9 bases in between. The CDR3 is 12 amino acids.

The rearrangement uses TRBV4-3 and TRBJ1-2; D is possibly TRBD1 (6 bases). The CDR3 loop spans 16 amino acids. With 0 bases removed from V and 4 bases from J, the gap between germline ends came to 15 bases. In germline, CDR1 is LGHNA, CDR2 YSLEER. Here the CDR3 reads CASSQDFGGPIYGYTF. The CDR3 bases are TGCGCCAGCAGCCAAGATTTCGGGGGGCCTATCTATGGCTACACCTTC.

On this clone: Distinct nucleotide sequences in the sample also encode this CDR3. This chain connects TRBV5-1 to TRBJ1-5; D gene uncertain. Germline values: CDR1 SGHRS, CDR2 YFSETQ. V was shortened by 0 bases and J by 0 bases, with 4 bases between the two germline ends. The CDR3 sequence is 14 residues long. CDR3 DNA sequence: TGCGCCAGCAGCTTGGAAGGTAGCAATCAGCCCCAGCATTTT. This translates into CASSLEGSNQPQHF.

In this sample, this clone turned up once. The rearrangement uses TRBV4-2 and TRBJ1-3; D unclear. Germline V CDR1 and CDR2: LGHNA, YNFKEQ. This CDR3 comprises 16 residues. V shed 2 bases and J shed 0 bases, with 11 bases lying between them. CDR3 in DNA: TGTGCCAGCAGCCAACCATCTCAAGGCTCTGGAAACACCATATATTTT. It encodes CASSQPSQGSGNTIYF.

The V gene is TRBV5-1, the J gene TRBJ2-1; maybe TRBD2 (7 bases). V lost 0 bases and J lost 6, with 13 bases in between. Germline V CDR1 and CDR2: SGHRS, YFSETQ. CDR3 length: 15 residues. CDR3 loop: CASSLAGGRFNEQFF. As DNA, the CDR3 is TGCGCCAGCAGCTTGGCCGGGGGGCGGTTCAATGAGCAGTTCTTC.

This chain links TRBV30 with TRBJ1-1; TRBD1 is a possible D gene (5 bases). Germline V gives CDR1 GTSNPN, CDR2 SVGIG (reference sequence). Trimming cost V 4 bases and J 10 bases, with 16 bases left between them. The CDR3 contains 12 residues. Written as DNA, the CDR3 is TGTGCCTGGACCACAGGTGGGGCTAGAGCTTTCTTT. This sequence encodes CAWTTGGARAFF. The variable domain in full, completed from reference TRBV30 and TRBJ1-1, reads SQTIHQWPATLVQPVGSPLSLECTVEGTSNPNLYWYRQAAGRGLQLLFYSVGIGQISSEVPQNLSASRPQDRQFILSSKKLLLSDSGFYLCAWTTGGARAFFGQGTRLTVV.

The chain joins TRBV28 to TRBJ1-2; D is uncertain. The CDR3 is 14 residues long. Germline V gene lookup returns CDR1 MDHEN and CDR2 SYDVKM. V was cut by 1 base and J by 4 bases, with 10 bases left in between. This CDR3 is CASSLSRGLYGYTF. The CDR3 bases are TGTGCCAGCAGTTTATCTCGCGGACTCTATGGCTACACCTTC.

The CDR3 is CASSIWTVGNQPQHF. Here the CDR3 DNA reads TGTGCCAGTAGTATCTGGACGGTCGGCAATCAGCCCCAGCATTTT. The V and J genes are TRBV19 and TRBJ1-5; D gene ambiguous. This CDR3 is built from 15 residues. Germline V gives CDR1 LNHDA, CDR2 SQIVND (reference sequence). V was shortened by 3 bases and J by 2 bases, with 11 bases between the two germline ends.

In nucleotides, the CDR3 is TGTGCCAGCAGCTTGTGGCAGAACACCGGGGAGCTGTTTTTT. It encodes CASSLWQNTGELFF. This chain joins TRBV5-8 and TRBJ2-2; D is unresolved. The V gene's germline CDR1 is SGHTS and CDR2 YDEGEE. This CDR3 region has 14 residues. V was cut by 1 base and J by 1 base, with 5 bases left in between.

The rearrangement links TRBV19 to TRBJ1-5, with 8 bases that match TRBD1. CDR1 LNHDA and CDR2 SQIVND come from the germline V gene (reference sequence). V was clipped by 6 bases and J by 5 bases; unmatched bases: 3. The CDR3 length is 13 residues. In nucleotides, the CDR3 is TGTGCCAGTAGCGGGACAGGATATCAGCCCCAGCATTTT. Translation: CASSGTGYQPQHF.

J is TRBJ1-1 and V is TRBV14; 8 bases match TRBD1. The V and J ends lost 5 bases and 2 bases, in that order; junction bases with no gene match: 1. The CDR3 spans 13 residues. Germline CDR1 and CDR2: SGHDN and FVKESK. The CDR3 sequence is CASSGQGNTEAFF. The CDR3 DNA follows: TGTGCCAGCAGCGGACAGGGTAACACTGAAGCTTTCTTT.

The CDR3 bases are TGTGCCAGCAGCGTAGGCGGGGGGGCTTACAATGAGCAGTTCTTC. Protein product: CASSVGGGAYNEQFF. The V gene is TRBV9, the J gene TRBJ2-1; 9 nucleotides line up with TRBD2. The CDR3 extends over 15 amino acids. From germline, CDR1 is SGDLS and CDR2 YYNGEE. Trimming cost V 0 bases and J 4 bases; bases outside gene matches: 2.